This T cell receptor (beta chain) was recorded in a study of early T cells in non-severe SARS-CoV-2 infection. Across the study: Chains from this unsorted whole-blood bulk RNA could not be paired.

Study-level points and caveats: There was a bias toward anti-spike CD8 responses in VDJdb matching, which missed private and CD4 specificities.

This clonotype was counted between two and nine times. Its antigen remains unknown. Attached unique molecular identifiers marked individual cDNA molecules. TCRdb processed the 5' RACE reads anew with MiXCR; each CDR3 protein has one entry. The sample contains 63,000 or so distinct CDR3 sequences, roughly an eighth of which appear only once. Germline CDR1 reads SGHDN; CDR2 reads FVKESK. The V segment lost 0 bases and the J segment 7 bases; nucleotides outside the gene matches: 4. CDR3 length: 15 residues. The chain uses TRBV14 and TRBJ2-1, with TRBD1 matching over 9 bases. This sequence was found in an adult who was a healthcare worker with PCR-confirmed SARS-CoV-2 infection or an uninfected control (not recorded which). The specimen comprised whole blood, sampled at baseline. CDR3 sequence (DNA): TGTGCCAGCAGCCAAGAACAGGGGGCGAGGAATGAGCAGTTCTTC. This translates into CASSQEQGARNEQFF.